This T cell receptor (beta chain) was sequenced for a study of blood T cell repertoires in COVID-19. In the study overall: Some COVID-19 samples were acute and others convalescent; all came from the United States, Italy and Spain. Sample material is recorded as cDNA or gDNA derived from T cells, B-cell-depleted T cells, or PBMCs.

Per the germline V gene, CDR1 is MNHEY and CDR2 is SVGAGI. The CDR3 is 15 amino acids. The V end was cut by 8 bases, the J end by 4 bases, with 17 bases between. As handled by the study authors: Estimated nucleated cell counts came from reference gene primer amplification. The protocol was immunoSEQ multiplex PCR, while the TCRdb copy is restricted to in-frame clones and leaves out a portion. V and J calls and clone size are copied from that table; D and trimming were computed from the DNA. The sample consists of over 100,000 clones, 84% of them appearing once. Specimen: peripheral blood. The chain joins TRBV6-5 to TRBJ1-4; a possible D gene is TRBD1 (6 bases). This clonotype originated in a woman older than 75 with active or convalescent COVID-19. CDR3 protein: CASRKMTGLNEKLFF. The DNA for the CDR3 is TGTGCCAGCCGAAAAATGACAGGCCTTAATGAAAAACTGTTTTTT.